This is a list of T cell receptor beta chains from one sample in a study of CD8+ T cells in alopecia areata. Sequencing was performed with immunoSEQ multiplex PCR; in TCRdb, only in-frame clones are kept and a portion is missing. Counted here are under 200,000 clones, about 60% occurring once; the ten biggest clones make up 12% to 15%. The source material was CD4+ T cells sorted from blood, sampled at week 24, from a patient treated with tofacitinib. The receptors stem from a human donor with alopecia areata. CDR3s include the opening cysteine and the closing phenylalanine or tryptophan. D genes are given only for firm matches. Part of the rows lack a size; the others show once, few, many or a class for expanded clones.

D | size | J | V | DNA | CDR3
. | . | TRBJ2-3 | TRBV6-5 | TGTGCCAGCAGTGGACTTGGGGGGGGCATGCCAGCAGTGCATTTT | CASSGLGGGMPAVHF
TRBD2 | few | TRBJ2-3 | TRBV7-9 | TGTGCCAGCAGCTTAGCGGGAACGGCTAGCGGGTTCACAGATACGCAGTATTTT | CASSLAGTASGFTDTQYF
. | . | TRBJ2-1 | TRBV29-1 | TGCAGCGTTCGAGAGCGGGTGCAGTTCTTC | CSVRERVQFF
. | . | TRBJ1-2 | TRBV29-1 | TGCAGCGTTCGCCCCGGCCAGGGAGACAACTATGGCTACACCTTC | CSVRPGQGDNYGYTF
. | . | TRBJ1-5 | TRBV30 | TGTGCCTGGAGACAGCACGAGAGCAATCAGCCCCAGCATTTT | CAWRQHESNQPQHF
. | . | TRBJ1-6 | TRBV9 | TGTGCCAGCAGCGTAGACCCTGTGGACCAAGTGGCTTCACCCCTCCACTTT | CASSVDPVDQVASPLHF
. | once | TRBJ1-1 | TRBV11-3 | TGTGCCAGCAGCTTAAAGAGGCCGATGAACACTGAAGCTTTCTTT | CASSLKRPMNTEAFF
. | few | TRBJ2-5 | TRBV19 | TGTGCCAGTAGTCCCACGGACCAAGAGACCCAGTACTTC | CASSPTDQETQYF
TRBD1 | . | TRBJ1-3 | TRBV29-1 | TGCAGCGTTCGATCAACAGGGGTCGGAAACACCATATATTTT | CSVRSTGVGNTIYF
. | . | TRBJ2-7 | TRBV4-1 | TGCGCCAGCAGCCAGGGACGGTTCTACGAGCAGTACTTC | CASSQGRFYEQYF
. | . | TRBJ2-1 | TRBV19 | TGTGCCAGTAGTATAGATCGACGTGGGAATGAGCAGTTCTTC | CASSIDRRGNEQFF
. | . | TRBJ2-3 | TRBV10-2 | TGCGCCAGCAGTGTTGCTGGGGGTACAGATACGCAGTATTTT | CASSVAGGTDTQYF
. | few | TRBJ1-1 | TRBV5-1 | TGCGCCAGCAGCTACGGACAGTCTGAAGCTTTCTTT | CASSYGQSEAFF
TRBD1 | few | TRBJ2-4 | TRBV7-2 | TGTGCCAGCAGCCCCCGGACAGGGAACATTCAGTACTTC | CASSPRTGNIQYF
TRBD1 | . | TRBJ1-4 | TRBV30 | TGTGCCTGGAGTGTCGGACTGACAGGGGAAAAACTGTTTTTT | CAWSVGLTGEKLFF
TRBD1 | . | TRBJ1-6 | TRBV30 | TGTGCCTCAGCCCCGGGACAGCCTAATTCACCCCTCCACTTT | CASAPGQPNSPLHF
. | . | TRBJ1-4 | TRBV27 | TGTGCCAGCAGTTTTCGGCCTCAGGGGTCTAGTAATGAAAAACTGTTTTTT | CASSFRPQGSSNEKLFF
. | . | TRBJ1-2 | TRBV19 | TGTGCCAGTAGTATTGGGGGGCGCGGCTACACCTTC | CASSIGGRGYTF
TRBD1 | . | TRBJ2-3 | TRBV5-1 | TGCGCCAGCAGCTTGCAGGGGGCAGATACGCAGTATTTT | CASSLQGADTQYF
TRBD2 | . | TRBJ2-7 | TRBV30 | TGTGCCTGGAGTCCCGGGGGGGGGCTCGACGAGCAGTACTTC | CAWSPGGGLDEQYF
. | . | TRBJ2-3 | TRBV6-5 | TGTGCCAGCAGTTACTCGACAGACCGAGTCATGTATTTT | CASSYSTDRVMYF
. | . | TRBJ1-1 | TRBV6-1 | TGTGCCAGCAGTGACCGACAGGCCCCGAACACTGAAGCTTTCTTT | CASSDRQAPNTEAFF
. | once | TRBJ1-2 | TRBV4-1 | TGCGCCAGCAGCCAATTTGCAGGATTCTATGGCTACACCTTC | CASSQFAGFYGYTF
TRBD2 | . | TRBJ2-7 | TRBV6-5 | TGTGCCAGCAGTTACCTAGTTAGCGGGGGCACCTACGAGCAGTACTTC | CASSYLVSGGTYEQYF
. | . | TRBJ2-5 | TRBV5-6 | TGTGCCAGCAGCTTTTTGAGCACCAGGGAACAAGAGACCCAGTACTTC | CASSFLSTREQETQYF
. | . | TRBJ1-6 | TRBV30 | TGTGCCTGGAGTGTCTTGGCCGGGGATTCACCCCTCCACTTT | CAWSVLAGDSPLHF
. | . | TRBJ2-3 | TRBV5-1 | TGCGCCAGCAGCTGGCGGCGCGAACGGGGAGGAGATACGCAGTATTTT | CASSWRRERGGDTQYF
TRBD1 | . | TRBJ1-6 | TRBV9 | TGTGCCAGCAGCGTAGTGGGGGGGACAGGAGCACCCCTCCACTTT | CASSVVGGTGAPLHF
. | few | TRBJ2-7 | TRBV29-1 | TGCAGCGTGGAAAAGGACGTATCCTACGAGCAGTACTTC | CSVEKDVSYEQYF
TRBD1 | . | TRBJ1-4 | TRBV6-5 | TGTGCCAGCAGTTATGCAGGGGGAAGATTCGATGAAAAACTGTTTTTT | CASSYAGGRFDEKLFF
TRBD1 | . | TRBJ1-6 | TRBV14 | TGTGCCAGCAGCCAGGGACAGGGGGCTGTCTCACCCCTCCACTTT | CASSQGQGAVSPLHF
. | . | TRBJ1-5 | TRBV23-1 | TGCGCCAGCAGATACCCTTGCCAGGGGATTAGCAATCAGCCCCAGCATTTT | CASRYPCQGISNQPQHF
. | . | TRBJ2-7 | TRBV6-1 | TGTGCCAGCAGCGTCGGGCAGGGCTTCGAGCAGTACTTC | CASSVGQGFEQYF
. | few | TRBJ1-5 | TRBV5-1 | TGCGCCAGCAGCTCGCTCCCGACGGGGGCAGGGAGCAATCAGCCCCAGCATTTT | CASSSLPTGAGSNQPQHF
. | . | TRBJ2-5 | TRBV29-1 | TGCAGCGTTGGACTCAGACTGCAAGAGACCCAGTACTTC | CSVGLRLQETQYF
. | . | TRBJ1-1 | TRBV7-9 | TGTGCCAGCAGCTTAGCCGGTACAGCTGAAGCTTTCTTT | CASSLAGTAEAFF
TRBD1 | . | TRBJ1-2 | TRBV5-1 | TGCGCCAGCAGCTTGTCGCAGGGGGATGGCTACACCTTC | CASSLSQGDGYTF
TRBD2 | many | TRBJ2-1 | TRBV2 | TGTGCCAGCAGGAGGACTAGCGGGGGTCCTAATGAGCAGTTCTTC | CASRRTSGGPNEQFF
. | . | TRBJ1-5 | TRBV18 | TGTGCCAGCTCATCCGAACAGGGAATAAATCAGCCCCAGCATTTT | CASSSEQGINQPQHF
TRBD2 | . | TRBJ2-3 | TRBV29-1 | TGCAGCGTTGATGACACGCGGGGGGGCGGGCGAGATACGCAGTATTTT | CSVDDTRGGGRDTQYF
. | . | TRBJ1-4 | TRBV6-5 | TGTGCCAGCAGAACCGGGGCGAGGGAAAAACTGTTTTTT | CASRTGAREKLFF
. | . | TRBJ2-1 | TRBV14 | TGTGCCAGCAGCCCTCACCCAGGGTCGGGGCAGTTCTTC | CASSPHPGSGQFF
. | few | TRBJ1-4 | TRBV7-2 | TGTGCCAGCCGGGGGGCTAATGAAAAACTGTTTTTT | CASRGANEKLFF
. | . | TRBJ1-1 | TRBV29-1 | TGCAGCGTAGGGGGAACTGAAGCTTTCTTT | CSVGGTEAFF
. | . | TRBJ1-5 | TRBV7-2 | TGTGCCAGCAGCCAAAACCATTATCAGCCCCAGCATTTT | CASSQNHYQPQHF